The 11 T cell receptor beta chains in this list originate from one sample, sequenced in a study of cytotoxic CD8 clonotypes in ibrutinib-treated CLL. Some clones are missing from TCRdb's copy, which holds only in-frame ones; the method was immunoSEQ multiplex PCR. The sample includes roughly 97,000 clones, approximately 78% of them seen just once. This specimen consisted of PBMCs, obtained after 12 months of ibrutinib treatment. Receptors originate from a human donor with chronic lymphocytic leukemia.

The chain links TRBV6-5 to TRBJ2-1, with D maybe TRBD2 (6 bases). Trimming took off 3 bases at V and 14 bases at J, with 17 bases between the two ends. The CDR3 is 13 residues long. CDR1 MNHEY and CDR2 SVGAGI come from the germline V gene. This CDR3 is CASSYGGAREEFF. The CDR3 DNA sequence: TGTGCCAGCAGTTATGGCGGCGCCAGGGAGGAGTTCTTC.

This clone was detected only once. The chain employs TRBV2 and TRBJ1-2; no firm D call. Trimming left V 1 base short and J 2 bases short, with 11 bases between. Looked up from germline, CDR1 is SNHLY and CDR2 is FYNNEI. This CDR3 has 15 amino acids. The CDR3 DNA is TGTGCCAGCAGTGAAGGCGGTGTCAGGAACTATGGCTACACCTTC. Translated: CASSEGGVRNYGYTF.

V is TRBV6-6 and J is TRBJ2-5, with no clear D. Germline loops: CDR1 MNHNY, CDR2 SVGAGI (reference sequence). CDR3 length: 13 residues. V gave up 0 bases and J gave up 4 bases, with 6 bases separating them. The CDR3 nucleotides are TGTGCCAGCAGTTACTCCATAGCAGAGACCCAGTACTTC. Translated: CASSYSIAETQYF.

Only one count was recorded for this clone. A junction end diverges from the germline sequence, so it may reflect a read error. The J gene is TRBJ1-1, the V gene TRBV19; 8 bases agree with TRBD1. This CDR3 contains 13 residues. Germline V CDR1 and CDR2: LNHDA, SQIVND (reference sequence). The CDR3 DNA follows: TGTGCCAGTAGTATTCCACAGGGGGGTGAAACTTTCTTT. Protein: CASSIPQGGETFF.

The CDR3 reads CATGTYTEAFF. CDR3 nucleotide sequence: TGTGCCACCGGGACGTACACTGAAGCTTTCTTT. V and J are TRBV6-5 and TRBJ1-1, with D possibly TRBD1 on 5 matching bases. This CDR3 contains 11 residues. V was trimmed by 10 bases and J by 3 bases, leaving 9 bases between them. CDR1 and CDR2 from the germline V gene are MNHEY and SVGAGI.

As DNA, the CDR3 is TGTGCCAGCGGAAAACGCGGGACTAGCGGGGCCTACGAGCAGTACTTC. As protein: CASGKRGTSGAYEQYF. The V and J genes are TRBV27 and TRBJ2-7; the match to TRBD2 covers 13 bases. J gave up 2 bases and V 8 bases, and 9 bases lay outside the gene matches. CDR3 length: 16 amino acids. Germline-derived CDR1 and CDR2 are MNHEY and SMNVEV (reference sequence).

The gene calls are TRBV29-1 and TRBJ2-4; D ambiguous. CDR3 length: 12 amino acids. Trimming cost V 3 bases and J 7 bases, with 10 bases left between them. CDR1 is SQVTM, CDR2 ANQGSEA, per germline. The CDR3 sequence: CSVELNANIQYF. The CDR3 DNA is TGCAGCGTTGAGTTGAACGCGAACATTCAGTACTTC.

V gene TRBV10-1 combines with J gene TRBJ2-1; D is uncertain. The CDR3 sequence is 13 residues long. Looked up from germline, CDR1 is WNHNN and CDR2 is SYGVQD (reference sequence). The V gene lost 2 bases and the J gene lost 2 bases, with 4 bases spanning the gap. CDR3 nucleotide sequence: TGCGCCAGCAGTGAGGGGACCTACAATGAGCAGTTCTTC. It specifies CASSEGTYNEQFF.

The rearrangement joins TRBV7-3 to TRBJ2-2, with 8 nucleotides matching TRBD2. The CDR3 is made up of 16 amino acids. Losses at the gene ends were 5 bases for V and 6 bases for J; bases not matched to a gene: 11. Per germline, CDR1 SGHTA and CDR2 FQGTGA. The CDR3, as DNA: TGTGCCAGCAGCCCAGGCCAGCGGGGGAGGGCCGGGGAGCTGTTTTTT. Its translation: CASSPGQRGRAGELFF.

This rearrangement joins TRBV6-1 to TRBJ1-5; 7 bases align to TRBD1. The CDR3 is 17 amino acids. Trimming cost V 2 bases and J 2 bases; bases outside gene matches: 9. The germline CDR1 and CDR2 sequences are MNHNS and SASEGT. The CDR3 region is CASSELGEGAGNQPQHF. The CDR3 DNA reads as TGTGCCAGCAGTGAATTGGGGGAGGGGGCTGGCAATCAGCCCCAGCATTTT.

The DNA for the CDR3 is TGCGCCAGCAGCCAAGAAAGTAGCGGGGGGGCAAACATTCAGTACTTC. Protein sequence: CASSQESSGGANIQYF. The genes are TRBV4-3 and TRBJ2-4, with 11 bases lining up with TRBD2. The CDR3 spans 16 residues. J lost 6 bases, V lost 0 bases, and 4 bases had no gene match. Germline V lookup: CDR1 LGHNA, CDR2 YSLEER.